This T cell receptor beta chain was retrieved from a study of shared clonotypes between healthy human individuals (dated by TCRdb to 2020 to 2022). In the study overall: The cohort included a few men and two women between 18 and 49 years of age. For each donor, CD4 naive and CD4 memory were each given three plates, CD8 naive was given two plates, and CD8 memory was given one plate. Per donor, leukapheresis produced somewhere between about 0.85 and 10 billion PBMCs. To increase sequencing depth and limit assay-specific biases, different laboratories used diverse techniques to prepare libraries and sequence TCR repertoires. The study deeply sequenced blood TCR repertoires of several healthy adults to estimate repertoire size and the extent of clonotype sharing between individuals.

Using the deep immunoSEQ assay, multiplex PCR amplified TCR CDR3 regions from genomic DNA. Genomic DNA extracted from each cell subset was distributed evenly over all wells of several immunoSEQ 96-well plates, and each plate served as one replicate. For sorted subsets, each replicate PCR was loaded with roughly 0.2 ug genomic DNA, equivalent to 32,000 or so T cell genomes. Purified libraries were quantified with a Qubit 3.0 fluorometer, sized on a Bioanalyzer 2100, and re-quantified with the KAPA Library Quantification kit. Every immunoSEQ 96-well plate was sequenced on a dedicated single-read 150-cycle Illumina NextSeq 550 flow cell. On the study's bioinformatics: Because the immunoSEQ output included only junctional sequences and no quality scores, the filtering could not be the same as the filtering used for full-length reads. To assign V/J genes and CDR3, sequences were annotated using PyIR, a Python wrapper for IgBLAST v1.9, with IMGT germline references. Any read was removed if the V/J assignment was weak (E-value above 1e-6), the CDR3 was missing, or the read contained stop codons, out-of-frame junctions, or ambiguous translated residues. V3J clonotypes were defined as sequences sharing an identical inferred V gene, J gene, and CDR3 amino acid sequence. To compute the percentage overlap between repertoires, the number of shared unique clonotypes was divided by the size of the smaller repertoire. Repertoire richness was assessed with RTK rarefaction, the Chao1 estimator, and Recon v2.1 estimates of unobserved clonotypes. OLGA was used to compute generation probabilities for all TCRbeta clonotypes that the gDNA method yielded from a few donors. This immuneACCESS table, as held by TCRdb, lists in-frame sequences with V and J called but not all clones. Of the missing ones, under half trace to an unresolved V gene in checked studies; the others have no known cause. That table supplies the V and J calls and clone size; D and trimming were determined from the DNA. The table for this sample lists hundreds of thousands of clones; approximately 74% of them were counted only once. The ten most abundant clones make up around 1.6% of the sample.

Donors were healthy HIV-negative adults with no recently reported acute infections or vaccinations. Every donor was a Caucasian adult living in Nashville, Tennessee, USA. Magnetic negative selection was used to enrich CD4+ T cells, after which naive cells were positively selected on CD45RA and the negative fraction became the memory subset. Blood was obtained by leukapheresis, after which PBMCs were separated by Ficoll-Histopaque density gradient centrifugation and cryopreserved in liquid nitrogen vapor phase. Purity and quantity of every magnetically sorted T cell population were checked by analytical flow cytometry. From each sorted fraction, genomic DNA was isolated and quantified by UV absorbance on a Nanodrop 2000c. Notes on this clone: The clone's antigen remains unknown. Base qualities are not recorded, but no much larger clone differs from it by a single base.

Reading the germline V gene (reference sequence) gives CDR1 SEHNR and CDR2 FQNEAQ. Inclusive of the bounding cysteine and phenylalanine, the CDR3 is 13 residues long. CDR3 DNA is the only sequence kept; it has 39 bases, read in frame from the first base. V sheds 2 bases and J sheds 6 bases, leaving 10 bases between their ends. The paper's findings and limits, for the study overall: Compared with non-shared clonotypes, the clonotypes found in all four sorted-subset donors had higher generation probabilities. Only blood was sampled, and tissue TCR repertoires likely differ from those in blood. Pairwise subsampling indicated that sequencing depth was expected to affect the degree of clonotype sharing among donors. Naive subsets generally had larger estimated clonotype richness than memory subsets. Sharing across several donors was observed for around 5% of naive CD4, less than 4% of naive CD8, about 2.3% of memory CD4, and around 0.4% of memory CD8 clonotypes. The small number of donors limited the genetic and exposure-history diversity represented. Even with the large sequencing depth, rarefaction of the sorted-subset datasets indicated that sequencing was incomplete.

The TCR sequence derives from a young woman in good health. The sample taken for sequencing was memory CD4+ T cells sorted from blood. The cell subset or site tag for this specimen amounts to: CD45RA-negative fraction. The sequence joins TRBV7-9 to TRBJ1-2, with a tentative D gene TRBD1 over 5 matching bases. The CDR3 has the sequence CASSLLQENGYTF. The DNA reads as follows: TGTGCCAGCAGCTTATTACAGGAGAATGGCTACACCTTC. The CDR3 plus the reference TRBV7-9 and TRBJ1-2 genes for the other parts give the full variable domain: DTGVSQNPRHKITKRGQNVTFRCDPISEHNRLYWYRQTLGQGPEFLTYFQNEAQLEKSRLLSDRFSAERPKGSFSTLEIQRTEQGDSAMYLCASSLLQENGYTFGSGTRLTVV.